This T cell receptor (beta chain) appears in the sequencing data of a study of T cells after yellow fever vaccination. This clonotype appeared many times. What it binds is not known. Germline loops: CDR1 WSHSY, CDR2 SAAADI. There are 17 residues in the CDR3. The J segment lost 0 bases and the V segment lost 6 bases, leaving 11 bases of the junction unmatched. Broader study findings: Reappearing after the booster were most of the clones from primary vaccination (roughly 96% CD4, 70% to 90% CD8).

Making TCR cDNA involved 5'RACE template switching, which added UMIs and a universal primer site. TCRdb re-called the 5' RACE reads with MiXCR, one entry per CDR3 protein. The repertoire holds hundreds of thousands of distinct CDR3 sequences, approximately 3.8% seen once, with around a quarter in the top ten. The chain links TRBV10-2 to TRBJ2-3, with TRBD2 matching 8 bases. The specimen comprised PBMCs, sampled on the day of the yellow fever booster vaccination. The receptor's source is a man aged 18 to 35 who received the YFV17D yellow fever vaccine. The chain's CDR3 is CASRGRFSGASTDTQYF. Written as DNA, the CDR3 is TGCGCCAGCAGGGGACGATTTAGCGGGGCGAGCACAGATACGCAGTATTTT.